The 18 T cell receptor beta chains below were found in one sample sequenced in a study of circulating CD8 cells and anti-PD-1 response in melanoma (dated by TCRdb to 2018 to 2021). These reads were obtained on a NextSeq 500. The QIAseq Immune Repertoire RNA Library Kit, Human TCR Panel, was used to prepare TCR libraries from roughly 14 ng of total RNA. TCRdb handled the public reads itself, with Q25 trimming in fastp and clone calling in MiXCR, and kept productive beta chains. Each record represents a unique CDR3 protein, reported with the most common genes and DNA among its rows. The sample includes several hundred distinct CDR3 sequences, with around 12% observed a single time. The leading ten clones occupy around half of the sample. Four subsets defined by PD-1 and/or TIGIT were sorted from live CD3+CD8+TCRalphabeta+ cells on a BD FACSAria II cell sorter. The material sequenced was CD8+ T cells from PBMCs, taken at baseline or after one month of anti-PD-1 therapy (not recorded which). Receptor source: a human donor with melanoma.

This clonotype showed up just a few times. J is TRBJ2-3 and V is TRBV19; 7 bases line up with TRBD1. The germline gives CDR1 LNHDA, CDR2 SQIVND (reference sequence). The CDR3 contains 15 residues. V was pared by 7 bases and J by 2 bases, with 9 bases of the junction left unmatched. Written as DNA, the CDR3 is TGTGCCAGTACCCTGGGGACAGCTTACACAGATACGCAGTATTTT. Amino acid sequence: CASTLGTAYTDTQYF.

This clonotype ranks as large (0.1 to 1%). This chain links TRBV6-4 with TRBJ2-2; D ambiguous. V lost 0 bases and J 4 bases, leaving 3 bases between the germline ends. The CDR3 length is 13 residues. Germline V CDR1 and CDR2: MRHNA, SNTAGT. The CDR3 reads CASSDSSTGELFF. The CDR3 DNA reads as TGTGCCAGCAGTGACTCCAGCACCGGGGAGCTGTTTTTT.

V is TRBV19 and J is TRBJ2-1; D call uncertain. Germline V gene lookup returns CDR1 LNHDA and CDR2 SQIVND (reference sequence). CDR3 length equals 15 residues. Deletions cut 2 bases from V and 0 bases from J, with 8 bases between. CDR3 nucleotide sequence: TGTGCCAGTAGTATAAGCTGGAGCTCCTACAATGAGCAGTTCTTC. Residues: CASSISWSSYNEQFF.

This clonotype appeared a few times. This chain connects TRBV30 to TRBJ1-1; unclear D gene. Trimming removed 8 bases at V and 1 base at J, with 20 bases between. Germline V CDR1 and CDR2: GTSNPN, SVGIG (reference sequence). The CDR3 extends over 15 amino acids. The CDR3 nucleotides are TGTGCCAGCCTATTGGAAGGTTTCGCGAACACTGAAGCTTTCTTT. Translation: CASLLEGFANTEAFF. Full variable domain (remainder filled in from reference TRBV30 and TRBJ1-1): SQTIHQWPATLVQPVGSPLSLECTVEGTSNPNLYWYRQAAGRGLQLLFYSVGIGQISSEVPQNLSASRPQDRQFILSSKKLLLSDSGFYLCASLLEGFANTEAFFGQGTRLTVV.

This clonotype was counted a few times. This chain links TRBV6-2 or TRBV6-3 with TRBJ2-7; TRBD1 might be the D (6 bases). Germline V gene data show CDR1 as MNHEY and CDR2 as SVGEGT. The CDR3 consists of 15 residues. V dropped 6 bases and J dropped 3 bases, with 18 bases sitting between them. In DNA form, the CDR3 reads TGTGCCAGCAGCTCGGCACCGGACAGAAACTACGAGCAGTACTTC. Amino acids: CASSSAPDRNYEQYF.

This clonotype is deemed medium-sized. The rearrangement joins TRBV7-2 to TRBJ2-2, with 9 bases that match TRBD1. The CDR3 is made up of 14 amino acids. V was clipped by 10 bases and J by 0 bases; unmatched bases: 3. Germline CDR1 is SGHTA and CDR2 is FQGNSA. CDR3 in amino acids: CATGQGSNTGELFF. Written as DNA, the CDR3 is TGTGCCACTGGACAGGGGTCGAACACCGGGGAGCTGTTTTTT.

V is TRBV12-3 or TRBV12-4 and J is TRBJ1-2; 7 bases agree with TRBD1. The CDR3 length is 14 residues. The V gene end was trimmed by 6 bases and the J gene end by 6 bases; junction bases not matched to a gene: 10. CDR3 amino acids: CASSPDRRIHGYTF. CDR3 DNA: TGTGCCAGCAGCCCGGACAGGCGAATCCATGGCTACACCTTC.

Sample share makes this clonotype medium-sized. V usage is TRBV9 and J usage is TRBJ1-2, with D perhaps matching TRBD1 (5 bases). The CDR3 runs 17 residues. Germline CDR1 reads SGDLS; CDR2 reads YYNGEE. The V gene lost 0 bases and the J gene lost 0 bases, with 15 bases spanning the gap. Here the CDR3 reads CASSVEAVLTANYGYTF. In DNA form, the CDR3 reads TGTGCCAGCAGCGTAGAGGCAGTCCTGACAGCTAACTATGGCTACACCTTC. Together with reference TRBV9 and TRBJ1-2, the CDR3 gives the full variable domain: DSGVTQTPKHLITATGQRVTLRCSPRSGDLSVYWYQQSLDQGLQFLIQYYNGEERAKGNILERFSAQQFPDLHSELNLSSLELGDSALYFCASSVEAVLTANYGYTFGSGTRLTVV.

This clonotype is labeled medium-sized. V usage is TRBV12-3 or TRBV12-4 and J usage is TRBJ1-4, with no clear D. V lost 6 bases and J 8 bases, leaving 19 bases between the germline ends. The CDR3 is 15 residues long. CDR3 loop: CASSPPGRVWEKLFF. In DNA, the CDR3 is TGTGCCAGCAGCCCGCCAGGAAGGGTTTGGGAAAAACTGTTTTTT.

Relative to its sample, this clonotype is medium-sized. This rearrangement joins TRBV27 to TRBJ2-2; D is unresolved. In germline, CDR1 is MNHEY, CDR2 SMNVEV (reference sequence). V was shortened by 1 base and J by 2 bases, with 5 bases between the two germline ends. The CDR3 is made up of 14 amino acids. The CDR3 region has the DNA TGTGCCAGCAGTTTATACTCAAACACCGGGGAGCTGTTTTTT. Amino acid sequence: CASSLYSNTGELFF.

By frequency in the sample, this clonotype is medium-sized (0.01 to 0.1%). This chain links TRBV20-1 with TRBJ1-2; possible D gene TRBD1, 5 bases. CDR3 size: 14 residues. With 0 bases removed from V and 6 bases from J, the gap between germline ends came to 14 bases. Germline values: CDR1 DFQATT, CDR2 SNEGSKA (reference sequence). The DNA of the CDR3 is TGCAGTGCTAGAGATCCGGAAAGCAGGGATGGCTACACCTTC. This sequence encodes CSARDPESRDGYTF.

The sample holds a few counts of this clonotype. The rearrangement uses TRBV29-1 and TRBJ1-1, with D hard to call. This CDR3 is 12 amino acids long. CDR1 and CDR2 (germline): SQVTM, ANQGSEA. Trimming took off 5 bases at V and 0 bases at J, with 7 bases between the two ends. CDR3 sequence: CSVKTLNTEAFF. The CDR3 nucleotides read TGCAGCGTTAAAACCTTGAACACTGAAGCTTTCTTT.

This clonotype is medium-sized by share. The chain joins TRBV7-6 to TRBJ2-5; the D is unclear. CDR3 length equals 15 residues. Between the trimmed V and J ends, which lost 0 bases and 5 bases, there was a span of 13 bases. Germline V lookup: CDR1 SGHVS, CDR2 FNYEAQ. The CDR3 region has the DNA TGTGCCAGCAGCTTAGCCCTCCAGCCTGGGGAGACCCAGTACTTC. Protein sequence: CASSLALQPGETQYF.

This chain links TRBV6-1 with TRBJ2-7, with 7 positions matching TRBD1. The CDR3 totals 13 residues. Per germline, CDR1 MNHNS and CDR2 SASEGT. The ends lost 8 bases at V and 1 base at J; junction bases unmatched: 5. The CDR3 sequence: CASAEGASYEQYF. CDR3 coding DNA: TGTGCCAGCGCTGAGGGGGCGTCCTACGAGCAGTACTTC.

This clonotype is termed medium-sized (0.01 to 0.1%). This sequence joins TRBV5-5 and TRBJ1-6; D gene unclear. The V end lost 3 bases, the J end lost 7 bases, and 5 bases lay between the germline ends. The germline gives CDR1 SGHKS, CDR2 YYEKEE (reference sequence). The CDR3 has 12 amino acids. The CDR3 here is CASSSGNSPLHF. Here the CDR3 DNA reads TGTGCCAGCAGCTCCGGGAATTCACCCCTCCACTTT.

This clonotype qualifies as medium-sized (0.01 to 0.1%). V is TRBV28 and J is TRBJ1-2, with TRBD1 as a possible D gene (6 bases). The germline gives CDR1 MDHEN, CDR2 SYDVKM. There are 13 residues in the CDR3. The ends were cut back, 6 bases at V and 2 bases at J, with 10 bases in the middle. In DNA form, the CDR3 reads TGTGCCAGCAGCCCGGACAGAAACTATGGCTACACCTTC. It codes for CASSPDRNYGYTF.

Relative to its sample, this clonotype is large (0.1 to 1%). This sequence joins TRBV19 and TRBJ2-3; TRBD2 is a possible D gene (5 bases). V dropped 5 bases and J dropped 0 bases, with 6 bases sitting between them. Germline V gives CDR1 LNHDA, CDR2 SQIVND (reference sequence). The CDR3 is made up of 13 amino acids. CDR3 DNA: TGTGCCAGTAGTGTAGCGAGCACAGATACGCAGTATTTT. This sequence encodes CASSVASTDTQYF. The full variable domain, rest sourced from reference TRBV19 and TRBJ2-3, is DGGITQSPKYLFRKEGQNVTLSCEQNLNHDAMYWYRQDPGQGLRLIYYSQIVNDFQKGDIAEGYSVSREKKESFPLTVTSAQKNPTAFYLCASSVASTDTQYFGPGTRLTVL.

By proportion, this clonotype is medium-sized. The chain couples TRBV27 to TRBJ2-6; D is perhaps TRBD1 (5 bases). The CDR3 runs to 14 residues. Germline CDR1 reads MNHEY; CDR2 reads SMNVEV (reference sequence). The ends were cut back, 4 bases at V and 4 bases at J, with 8 bases in the middle. The CDR3 loop is CASSYGAGANVLTF. The CDR3 nucleotides are TGTGCCAGCAGTTATGGGGCCGGGGCCAACGTCCTGACTTTC.